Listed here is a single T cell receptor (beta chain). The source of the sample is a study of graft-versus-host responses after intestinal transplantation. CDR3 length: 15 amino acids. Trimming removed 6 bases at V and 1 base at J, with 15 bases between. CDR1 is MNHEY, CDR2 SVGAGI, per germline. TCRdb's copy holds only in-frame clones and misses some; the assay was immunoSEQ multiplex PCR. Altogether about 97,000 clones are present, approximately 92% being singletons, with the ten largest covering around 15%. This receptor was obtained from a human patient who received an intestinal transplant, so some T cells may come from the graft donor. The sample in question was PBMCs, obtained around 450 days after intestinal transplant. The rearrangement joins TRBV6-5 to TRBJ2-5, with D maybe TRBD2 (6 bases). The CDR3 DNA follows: TGTGCCAGCAGCCCCCCTAGCGCGTTCCAAGAGACCCAGTACTTC. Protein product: CASSPPSAFQETQYF.